Listed here is a single T cell receptor (beta chain). Its antigen is not identified. The germline gives CDR1 SGHNT, CDR2 YYREEE (reference sequence). The CDR3 runs 15 residues. Unmatched junction bases numbered 6, after V lost 3 bases and J lost 4 bases. PCR was performed using 60 Vbeta and 13 Jbeta primers. Assay used: immunoSEQ multiplex PCR; TCRdb lists only in-frame clones, some missing. This repertoire includes approximately 110,000 clones. These data are taken from a study of cytomegalovirus exposure and HLA in healthy donors. Overall study results and limits: Highly shared variants forming one cluster were likely a sequencing artifact.

The TCR originated in a man aged 25 to 45 in good health and CMV-seronegative. The rearrangement links TRBV5-4 to TRBJ1-2; 10 bases align to TRBD1. Sequencing was carried out using PBMCs. This CDR3 reads CASSSGGQGTYGYTF. The CDR3 nucleotides read TGTGCCAGCAGCTCCGGGGGACAGGGGACCTATGGCTACACCTTC.